Following are 21 T cell receptor beta chains from one sample sequenced in a study of CD8+ T cells in alopecia areata. RNA was isolated and reverse transcribed to cDNA, the sequencing template. Produced via immunoSEQ multiplex PCR; TCRdb's table is partial and in-frame only. The sample holds more than 200,000 clones; roughly two thirds are singletons and the top ten take approximately 1.2%. The sequenced sample was CD4+ T cells sorted from blood, obtained at week 0. The receptors originated from a human donor with alopecia areata.

This rearrangement joins TRBV25-1 to TRBJ2-7; the D gene could be TRBD1 or TRBD2 (6 bases each). The CDR3 loop spans 14 amino acids. V was trimmed by 6 bases and J by 6 bases, leaving 18 bases between them. Germline-derived CDR1 and CDR2 are MGHDK and SYGVNS. The CDR3 coding sequence is TGTGCCAGCAGGGGAGTAGGGGGGTTCGGCGAGCAGTACTTC. It encodes CASRGVGGFGEQYF.

The rearrangement links TRBV7-2 to TRBJ2-1; the D gene could be TRBD1 or TRBD2 (5 bases each). This CDR3 has 16 residues. Trimming took 4 bases from V and 0 from J, leaving 13 bases between them. CDR1 is SGHTA and CDR2 is FQGNSA in the germline V gene. The CDR3 region has the DNA TGTGCCAGCAGCTGGGGGAACTCCCGCTCCTACAATGAGCAGTTCTTC. This encodes CASSWGNSRSYNEQFF.

The chain joins TRBV6-5 to TRBJ1-6, with D possibly matching TRBD1 (5 bases). The CDR3 totals 15 residues. Trimming removed 8 bases from V and 9 bases from J, with 20 bases in between. Per germline, CDR1 MNHEY and CDR2 SVGAGI. CDR3 residues: CASGPGGQGFSPLHF. The CDR3 DNA is TGTGCCAGCGGGCCCGGAGGTCAGGGTTTTTCACCCCTCCACTTT.

This chain links TRBV19 with TRBJ2-1; D might be TRBD2 (6 bases). Germline lookup yields CDR1 LNHDA and CDR2 SQIVND (reference sequence). Trimming shortened V by 5 bases and J by 1 base, and 12 bases separated the two germline ends. This CDR3 is built from 15 residues. This chain's CDR3 is CASSPRSGSYNEQFF. For the CDR3, the DNA is TGTGCCAGTAGTCCTCGGAGCGGGTCCTACAATGAGCAGTTCTTC.

The rearrangement joins TRBV9 to TRBJ2-7, with TRBD1 matching over 9 bases. The CDR3 is made up of 14 amino acids. The germline V gene has CDR1 SGDLS and CDR2 YYNGEE. V gave up 3 bases and J gave up 6 bases; unmatched junction bases: 7. The CDR3 loop is CASSAGQGWFEQYF. In DNA, the CDR3 is TGTGCCAGCAGCGCTGGACAGGGGTGGTTCGAGCAGTACTTC.

The J gene is TRBJ2-3, the V gene TRBV6-5; 9 positions agree with TRBD2. The CDR3 has 16 amino acids. From germline, CDR1 is MNHEY and CDR2 SVGAGI. J was trimmed by 3 bases and V by 0 bases; bases with no gene match: 4. The CDR3 protein is CASSYSIAGATDTQYF. The CDR3 DNA reads TGTGCCAGCAGTTACTCAATAGCGGGGGCAACAGATACGCAGTATTTT.

This clone was counted a few times. V and J are TRBV29-1 and TRBJ2-6, with D unresolved. This CDR3 comprises 13 residues. Germline V gene lookup returns CDR1 SQVTM and CDR2 ANQGSEA. Trimming took off 3 bases at V and 3 bases at J, with 6 bases between the two ends. In DNA form, the CDR3 reads TGCAGCGTTGAGCCCAGTGGGGCCAACGTCCTGACTTTC. Protein sequence: CSVEPSGANVLTF.

The V gene is TRBV30, the J gene TRBJ1-2; D gene ambiguous. Germline V gene data show CDR1 as GTSNPN and CDR2 as SVGIG (reference sequence). Deletions cut 5 bases from V and 3 bases from J, with 19 bases between. The CDR3 consists of 15 residues. CDR3 DNA: TGTGCCTGGGATCGGGGAATCGTTTTGGACTATGGCTACACCTTC. Encoded protein: CAWDRGIVLDYGYTF.

V gene TRBV15 combines with J gene TRBJ2-1, with D perhaps matching TRBD2 (6 bases). Germline V gives CDR1 LNHNV, CDR2 YYDKDF (reference sequence). The CDR3 totals 15 residues. The ends were cut back, 0 bases at V and 4 bases at J, with 10 bases in the middle. This CDR3 reads CATSRENSGYNEQFF. DNA for the CDR3: TGTGCCACCAGCAGAGAGAATAGCGGTTACAATGAGCAGTTCTTC.

This clone occurred once. The rearrangement uses TRBV29-1 and TRBJ1-1, with D unclear. The CDR3 extends over 12 amino acids. The V and J ends lost 6 bases and 5 bases respectively, with 13 bases between them. The germline gives CDR1 SQVTM, CDR2 ANQGSEA. The CDR3, as DNA: TGCAGCGTCCACCCCGGGGTGACTGAAGCTTTCTTT. Amino acid sequence: CSVHPGVTEAFF.

The J gene is TRBJ2-1, the V gene TRBV2; 7 positions match TRBD2. CDR1 and CDR2 (germline): SNHLY, FYNNEI. The CDR3 runs to 15 residues. V trimming: 6 bases; J trimming: 2 bases; junction bases outside the gene matches: 7. CDR3 nucleotides: TGTGCCAGCAGGCCAACTAGCGTGCCCTACAATGAGCAGTTCTTC. This translates into CASRPTSVPYNEQFF.

The chain is built from TRBV2 and TRBJ2-7; TRBD1 might be the D (5 bases). The CDR3 has 12 residues. The V and J ends lost 8 bases and 2 bases respectively, with 10 bases between them. Looked up from germline, CDR1 is SNHLY and CDR2 is FYNNEI. The CDR3 reads CASAGPTYEQYF. The CDR3 bases are TGTGCCAGCGCAGGGCCTACCTACGAGCAGTACTTC. Based on the CDR3 plus reference TRBV2 and TRBJ2-7, the full variable domain is EPEVTQTPSHQVTQMGQEVILRCVPISNHLYFYWYRQILGQKVEFLVSFYNNEISEKSEIFDDQFSVERPDGSNFTLKIRSTKLEDSAMYFCASAGPTYEQYFGPGTRLTVT.

This clone was seen more than once but under ten times. The chain employs TRBV4-3 and TRBJ2-1; D perhaps matches TRBD2 (5 bases). The CDR3 consists of 11 residues. V shed 7 bases and J shed 6 bases, with 7 bases lying between them. CDR1 LGHNA and CDR2 YSLEER come from the germline V gene. The CDR3 coding sequence is TGCGCCAGCACCCGGGGCAATGAGCAGTTCTTC. Its protein is CASTRGNEQFF.

This clone occurred a few times. The chain combines TRBV29-1 with TRBJ2-7; D perhaps matches TRBD2 (6 bases). In germline, CDR1 is SQVTM, CDR2 ANQGSEA. V lost 4 bases and J lost 7, with 11 bases in between. The CDR3 extends over 11 amino acids. The CDR3 region has the DNA TGCAGCGTTGCCGGGGGTCAGGAGCAGTACTTC. It codes for CSVAGGQEQYF.

This clone was counted a few times. The chain uses TRBV30 and TRBJ1-6; D is ambiguous. Germline CDR1 and CDR2: GTSNPN and SVGIG (reference sequence). This CDR3 is 14 amino acids long. Trimming left V 3 bases short and J 12 bases short, with 18 bases between. The DNA of the CDR3 is TGTGCCTGGAGGGGATCCGGGGTTGTGTTACCCCTCCACTTT. Translating it yields CAWRGSGVVLPLHF.

This chain joins TRBV29-1 and TRBJ2-1; TRBD2 agrees at 9 bases. The germline CDR1 and CDR2 sequences are SQVTM and ANQGSEA. This CDR3 region has 13 residues. V was pared by 7 bases and J by 3 bases, with 4 bases of the junction left unmatched. The CDR3 DNA sequence: TGCAGCGCGAGCGGGGGGTTCTACAATGAGCAGTTCTTC. Translating gives CSASGGFYNEQFF.

J is TRBJ1-4 and V is TRBV18; 7 bases map to TRBD1. The CDR3 is made up of 13 amino acids. J lost 8 bases, V lost 6 bases, and 6 bases had no gene match. CDR1 and CDR2 (germline): KGHSH, LQKENI. CDR3 protein: CASSTGQKEKLFF. As DNA, the CDR3 is TGTGCCAGCTCGACGGGACAGAAGGAAAAACTGTTTTTT.

This clone was picked up one time. The chain carries TRBV7-9 and TRBJ1-4; 7 bases fit TRBD1. After removal of 5 bases from V and 8 bases from J, the junction contained 14 bases not matched to a gene. The CDR3 extends over 16 amino acids. Germline V gives CDR1 SEHNR, CDR2 FQNEAQ (reference sequence). The CDR3 spells CASSLSRGTAGEKLFF. In DNA, the CDR3 is TGTGCCAGCAGCCTGTCCCGCGGGACAGCGGGGGAAAAACTGTTTTTT.

This CDR3 is CSVAEQGYEQYF. CDR3 nucleotides: TGCAGCGTGGCGGAACAGGGGTACGAGCAGTACTTC. The gene calls are TRBV29-1 and TRBJ2-7, with 7 nucleotides matching TRBD1. J gave up 4 bases and V 6 bases, and 6 bases lay outside the gene matches. CDR3 length: 12 amino acids. Germline loops: CDR1 SQVTM, CDR2 ANQGSEA.

The CDR3 DNA sequence: TGCAGCGTCCAGATCTCCTACAATGAGCAGTTCTTC. Translation: CSVQISYNEQFF. The chain combines TRBV29-1 with TRBJ2-1, with no clear D. V lost 6 bases and J lost 0, with 6 bases in between. The CDR3 has 12 amino acids. In germline, CDR1 is SQVTM, CDR2 ANQGSEA.

The chain uses TRBV2 and TRBJ1-2; unclear D gene. V lost 7 bases, J lost 2 bases, and 5 bases lay in between. This CDR3 has 11 residues. Germline CDR1 and CDR2: SNHLY and FYNNEI. The CDR3 here is CASIENYGYTF. The CDR3, as DNA: TGTGCCAGCATAGAAAACTATGGCTACACCTTC.